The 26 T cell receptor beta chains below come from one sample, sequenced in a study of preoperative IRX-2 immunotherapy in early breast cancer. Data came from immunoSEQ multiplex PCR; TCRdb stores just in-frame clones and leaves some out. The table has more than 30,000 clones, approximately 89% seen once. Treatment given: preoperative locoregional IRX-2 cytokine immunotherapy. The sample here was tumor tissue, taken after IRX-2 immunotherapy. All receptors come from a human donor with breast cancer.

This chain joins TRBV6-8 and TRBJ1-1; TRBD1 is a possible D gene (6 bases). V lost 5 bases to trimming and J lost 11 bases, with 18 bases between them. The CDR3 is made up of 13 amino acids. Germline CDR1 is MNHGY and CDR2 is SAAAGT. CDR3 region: CASSPSPVRGAFF. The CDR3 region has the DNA TGTGCCAGCAGTCCCAGCCCGGTTAGGGGGGCTTTCTTT.

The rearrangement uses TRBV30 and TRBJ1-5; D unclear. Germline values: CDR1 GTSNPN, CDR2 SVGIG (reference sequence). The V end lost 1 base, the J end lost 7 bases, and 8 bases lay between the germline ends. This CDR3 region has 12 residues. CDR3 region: CAWSDEGQPQHF. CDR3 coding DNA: TGTGCCTGGAGTGACGAGGGCCAGCCCCAGCATTTT.

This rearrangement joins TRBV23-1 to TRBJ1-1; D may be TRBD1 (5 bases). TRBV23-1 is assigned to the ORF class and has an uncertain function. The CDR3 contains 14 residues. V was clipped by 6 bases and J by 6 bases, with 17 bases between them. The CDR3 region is CASSHNQRGAEAFF. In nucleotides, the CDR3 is TGCGCCAGCAGCCACAATCAAAGGGGCGCTGAAGCTTTCTTT.

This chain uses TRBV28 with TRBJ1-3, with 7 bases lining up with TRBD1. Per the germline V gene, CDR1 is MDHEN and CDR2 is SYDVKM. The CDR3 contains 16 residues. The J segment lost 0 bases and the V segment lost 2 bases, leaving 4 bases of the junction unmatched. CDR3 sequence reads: CASSLTGTASGNTIYF. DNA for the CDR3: TGTGCCAGCAGTTTAACCGGGACAGCCTCTGGAAACACCATATATTTT. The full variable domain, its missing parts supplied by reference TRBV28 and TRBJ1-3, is DVKVTQSSRYLVKRTGEKVFLECVQDMDHENMFWYRQDPGLGLRLIYFSYDVKMKEKGDIPEGYSVSREKKERFSLILESASTNQTSMYLCASSLTGTASGNTIYFGEGSWLTVV.

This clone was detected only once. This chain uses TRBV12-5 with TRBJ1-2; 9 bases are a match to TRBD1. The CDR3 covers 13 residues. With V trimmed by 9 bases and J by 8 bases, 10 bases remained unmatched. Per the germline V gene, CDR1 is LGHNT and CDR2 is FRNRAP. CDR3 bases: TGTGCTAGCCTTGGACAGGGGATTAAGGGCTACACCTTC. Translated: CASLGQGIKGYTF.

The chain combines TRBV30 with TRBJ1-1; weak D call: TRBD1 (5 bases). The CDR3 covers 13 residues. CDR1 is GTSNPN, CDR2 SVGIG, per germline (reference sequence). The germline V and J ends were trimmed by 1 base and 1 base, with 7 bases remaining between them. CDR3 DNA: TGTGCCTGGAGTGCAGACAGGAACACTGAAGCTTTCTTT. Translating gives CAWSADRNTEAFF.

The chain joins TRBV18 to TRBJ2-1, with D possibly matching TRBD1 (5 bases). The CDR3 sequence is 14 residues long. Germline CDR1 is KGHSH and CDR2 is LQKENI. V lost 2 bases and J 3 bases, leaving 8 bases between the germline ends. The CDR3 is CASSPDSNYNEQFF. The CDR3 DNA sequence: TGTGCCAGCTCACCAGACAGTAACTACAATGAGCAGTTCTTC.

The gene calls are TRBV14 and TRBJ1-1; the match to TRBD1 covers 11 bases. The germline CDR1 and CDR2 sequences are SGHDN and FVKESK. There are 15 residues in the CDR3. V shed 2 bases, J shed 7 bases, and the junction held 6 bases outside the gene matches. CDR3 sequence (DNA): TGTGCCAGCAGCCAACTCGGGACAGGGGGTTTTGAAGCTTTCTTT. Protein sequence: CASSQLGTGGFEAFF.

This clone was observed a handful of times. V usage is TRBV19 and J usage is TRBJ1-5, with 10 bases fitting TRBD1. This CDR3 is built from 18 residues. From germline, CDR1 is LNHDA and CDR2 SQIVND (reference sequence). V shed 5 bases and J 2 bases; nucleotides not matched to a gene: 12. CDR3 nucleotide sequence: TGTGCCAGTAGTGTCGGGACAGGGGCTACCGGTGGCAATCAGCCCCAGCATTTT. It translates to CASSVGTGATGGNQPQHF.

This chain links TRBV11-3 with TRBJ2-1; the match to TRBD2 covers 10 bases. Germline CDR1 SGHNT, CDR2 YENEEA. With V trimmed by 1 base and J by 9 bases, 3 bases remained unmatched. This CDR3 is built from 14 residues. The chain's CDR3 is CASSLGLAGGEQFF. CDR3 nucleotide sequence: TGTGCCAGCAGCTTAGGACTAGCGGGTGGTGAGCAGTTCTTC. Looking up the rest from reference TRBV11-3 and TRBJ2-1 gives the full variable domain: EAGVVQSPRYKIIEKKQPVAFWCNPISGHNTLYWYLQNLGQGPELLIRYENEEAVDDSQLPKDRFSAERLKGVDSTLKIQPAELGDSAVYLCASSLGLAGGEQFFGPGTRLTVL.

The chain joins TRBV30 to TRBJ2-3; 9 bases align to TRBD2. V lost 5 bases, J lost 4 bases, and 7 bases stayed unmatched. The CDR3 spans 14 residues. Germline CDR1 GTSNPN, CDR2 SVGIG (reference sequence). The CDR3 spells CAWGRGRGADTQYF. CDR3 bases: TGTGCCTGGGGGCGCGGGAGGGGTGCAGATACGCAGTATTTT. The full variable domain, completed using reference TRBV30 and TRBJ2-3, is SQTIHQWPATLVQPVGSPLSLECTVEGTSNPNLYWYRQAAGRGLQLLFYSVGIGQISSEVPQNLSASRPQDRQFILSSKKLLLSDSGFYLCAWGRGRGADTQYFGPGTRLTVL.

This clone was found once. The CDR3 here is CASSPDRGGGNQPQHF. The DNA for the CDR3 is TGTGCCAGTAGTCCTGACAGAGGTGGAGGCAATCAGCCCCAGCATTTT. The rearrangement joins TRBV19 to TRBJ1-5; weak D call: TRBD1 (5 bases). The CDR3 length is 16 residues. V lost 5 bases and J lost 2, with 16 bases in between. Germline loops: CDR1 LNHDA, CDR2 SQIVND (reference sequence).

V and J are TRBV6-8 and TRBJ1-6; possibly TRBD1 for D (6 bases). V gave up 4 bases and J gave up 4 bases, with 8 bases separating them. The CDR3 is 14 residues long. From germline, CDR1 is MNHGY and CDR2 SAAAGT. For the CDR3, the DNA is TGTGCCAGCAGTTGGGGACAATATAATTCACCCCTCCACTTT. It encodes CASSWGQYNSPLHF.

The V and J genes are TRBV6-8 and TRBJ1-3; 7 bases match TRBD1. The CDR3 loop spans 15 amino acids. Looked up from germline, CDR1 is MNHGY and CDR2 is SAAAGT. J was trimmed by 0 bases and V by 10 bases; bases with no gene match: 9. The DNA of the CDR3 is TGTGCCATCAGCGACAGGGCCCTCTCTGGAAACACCATATATTTT. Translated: CAISDRALSGNTIYF.

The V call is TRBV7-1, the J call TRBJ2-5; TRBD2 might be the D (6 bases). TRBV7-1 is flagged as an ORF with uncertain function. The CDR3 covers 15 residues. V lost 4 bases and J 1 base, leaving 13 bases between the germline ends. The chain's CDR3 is CASSLVGGLQETQYF. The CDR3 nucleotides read TGTGCCAGCAGCTTAGTGGGAGGACTCCAAGAGACCCAGTACTTC.

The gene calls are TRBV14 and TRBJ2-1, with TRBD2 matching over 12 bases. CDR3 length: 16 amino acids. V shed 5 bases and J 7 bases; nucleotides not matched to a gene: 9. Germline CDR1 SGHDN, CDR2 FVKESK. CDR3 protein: CASSFRLAGVRNEQFF. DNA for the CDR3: TGTGCCAGCAGCTTTCGACTAGCGGGAGTACGTAATGAGCAGTTCTTC.

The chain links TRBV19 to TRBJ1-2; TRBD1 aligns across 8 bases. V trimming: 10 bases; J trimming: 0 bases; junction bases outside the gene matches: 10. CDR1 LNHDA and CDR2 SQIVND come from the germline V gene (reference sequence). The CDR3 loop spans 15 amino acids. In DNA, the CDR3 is TGTGCCACCATACCAGGGGGCCCAGCTAACTATGGCTACACCTTC. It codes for CATIPGGPANYGYTF.

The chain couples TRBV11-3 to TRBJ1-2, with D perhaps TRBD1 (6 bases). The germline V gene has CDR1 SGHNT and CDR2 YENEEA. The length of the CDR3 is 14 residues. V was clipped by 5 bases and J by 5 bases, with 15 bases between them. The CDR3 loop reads CASSIPQGQYGYTF. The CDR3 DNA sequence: TGTGCCAGCAGCATACCTCAGGGGCAGTATGGCTACACCTTC.

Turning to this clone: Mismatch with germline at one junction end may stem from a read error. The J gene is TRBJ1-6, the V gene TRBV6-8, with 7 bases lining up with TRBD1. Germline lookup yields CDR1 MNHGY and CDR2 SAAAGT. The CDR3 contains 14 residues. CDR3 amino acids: CASGPRGLRSPFHF. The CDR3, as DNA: TGTGCCAGCGGGCCGAGGGGGCTGCGGTCACCCTTCCACTTT.

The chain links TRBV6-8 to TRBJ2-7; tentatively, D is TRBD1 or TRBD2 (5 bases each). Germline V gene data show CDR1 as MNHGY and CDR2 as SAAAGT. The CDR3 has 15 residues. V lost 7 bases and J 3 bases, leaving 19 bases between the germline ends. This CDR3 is CASNRPRGAGYEQYF. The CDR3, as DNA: TGTGCCAGCAACAGACCGAGGGGCGCAGGCTACGAGCAGTACTTC.

The CDR3 loop is CASSLQGGGEKLFF. CDR3 coding DNA: TGTGCCAGCAGTCTACAGGGAGGAGGTGAAAAACTGTTTTTT. This sequence joins TRBV11-3 and TRBJ1-4; maybe TRBD1 (6 bases). Germline V gene data show CDR1 as SGHNT and CDR2 as YENEEA. The germline V and J ends were trimmed by 6 bases and 7 bases, with 15 bases remaining between them. CDR3 size: 14 residues.

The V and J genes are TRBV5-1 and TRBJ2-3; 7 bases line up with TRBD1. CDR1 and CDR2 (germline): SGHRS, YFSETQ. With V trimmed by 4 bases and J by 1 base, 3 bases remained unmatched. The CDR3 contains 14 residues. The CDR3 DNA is TGCGCCAGCAGCCCCGGGACAGGCACAGATACGCAGTATTTT. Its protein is CASSPGTGTDTQYF.

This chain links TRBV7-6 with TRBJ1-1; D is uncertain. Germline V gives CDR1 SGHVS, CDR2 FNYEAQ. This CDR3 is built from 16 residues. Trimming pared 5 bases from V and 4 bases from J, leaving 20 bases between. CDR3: CASSPSLAGPGTEAFF. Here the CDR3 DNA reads TGTGCCAGCAGCCCCTCTCTTGCCGGTCCGGGCACTGAAGCTTTCTTT.

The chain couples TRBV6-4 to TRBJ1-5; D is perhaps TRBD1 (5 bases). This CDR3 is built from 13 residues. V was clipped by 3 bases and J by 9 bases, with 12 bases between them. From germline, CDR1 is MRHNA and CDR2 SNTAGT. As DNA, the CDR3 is TGTGCCAGCAGTGAACAGGCCCCGGGGCCCCAGCATTTT. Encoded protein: CASSEQAPGPQHF.

The CDR3 is CASSPVGYAQPQHF. In nucleotides, the CDR3 is TGTGCCAGCTCACCAGTGGGGTACGCTCAGCCCCAGCATTTT. The chain couples TRBV18 to TRBJ1-5; D gene unclear. The CDR3 sequence is 14 residues long. V gave up 2 bases and J gave up 6 bases, with 11 bases separating them. CDR1 is KGHSH, CDR2 LQKENI, per germline.

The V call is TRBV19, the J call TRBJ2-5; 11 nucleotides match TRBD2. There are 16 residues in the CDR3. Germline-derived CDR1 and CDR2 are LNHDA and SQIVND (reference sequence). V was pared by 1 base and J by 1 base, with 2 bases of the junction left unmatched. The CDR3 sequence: CASSIATSGSQETQYF. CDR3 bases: TGTGCCAGTAGTATAGCAACTAGCGGGAGCCAAGAGACCCAGTACTTC.